These 30 T cell receptor beta chains came from one sample sequenced in a study of Ad26.COV2.S vaccination and SARS-CoV-2 variants (TCRdb year 2021). According to the study, the label for this sample's treatment or condition signals: roughly 18 received Ad26.COV2.S at low or high dose, single or two shots; roughly five received placebo; per-sample allocation not given. Repertoires of vaccine and placebo recipients were sequenced from samples collected on day 63 after the first injection. Libraries were built with the immunoSEQ multiplex PCR assay. Not all clones reach the TCRdb copy of this immuneACCESS table, which keeps in-frame sequences only. Checked studies attribute under half of the gap to unresolved V genes and leave the rest unexplained. This sample is represented by about 680,000 clones; roughly nine tenths of them were singletons. Around 1.4% of the sample goes to the ten largest clones.

The sample was peripheral blood, taken in a trial of Ad26.COV2.S vaccine versus placebo. The receptor source for this set is a person aged 18-60 years who received the Ad26.COV2.S COVID-19 vaccine or a placebo.

The V and J genes are TRBV6-5 and TRBJ2-5, with TRBD1 identical over 9 bases. The CDR3 has 13 amino acids. The V gene end was trimmed by 5 bases and the J gene end by 7 bases; junction bases not matched to a gene: 5. CDR1 and CDR2 from the germline V gene are MNHEY and SVGAGI. As DNA, the CDR3 is TGTGCCAGCAGTCCGGGACAGGGAGGGACCCAGTACTTC. Residues: CASSPGQGGTQYF.

The chain has TRBV11-2 and TRBJ1-3, with 7 bases fitting TRBD1. The CDR3 spans 16 residues. With V trimmed by 5 bases and J by 4 bases, 11 bases remained unmatched. Per the germline V gene, CDR1 is SGHAT and CDR2 is FQNNGV. The CDR3 is CASSPPTGARGNTIYF. The CDR3 DNA is TGTGCCAGCAGCCCCCCCACAGGGGCGAGAGGAAACACCATATATTTT.

The V call is TRBV5-4, the J call TRBJ1-2; D call uncertain. In germline, CDR1 is SGHNT, CDR2 YYREEE (reference sequence). This CDR3 has 13 residues. Between the trimmed V and J ends, which lost 1 base and 7 bases, there was a span of 11 bases. CDR3 sequence reads: CASSLKVFRGYTF. In DNA form, the CDR3 reads TGTGCCAGCAGCTTGAAGGTCTTCCGTGGCTACACCTTC.

The chain is built from TRBV4-1 and TRBJ2-7; TRBD2 agrees at 13 bases. Germline V CDR1 and CDR2: MGHRA, YSYEKL. The CDR3 consists of 15 residues. V lost 4 bases and J lost 4; bases outside the gene matches: 4. The CDR3 coding sequence is TGCGCCAGCAGCCCTGGGACTAGCGGGGTGTACGAGCAGTACTTC. Protein: CASSPGTSGVYEQYF.

This sequence joins TRBV19 and TRBJ2-7; D is perhaps TRBD1 (6 bases). Trimming took 3 bases from V and 3 from J, leaving 9 bases between them. The CDR3 is 13 residues long. Germline V gives CDR1 LNHDA, CDR2 SQIVND (reference sequence). The CDR3 region is CASSIRDNYEQYF. In DNA form, the CDR3 reads TGTGCCAGTAGTATTCGGGACAACTACGAGCAGTACTTC.

The chain couples TRBV9 to TRBJ1-2; D is ambiguous. CDR3 size: 12 residues. Trimming took 3 bases from V and 7 from J, leaving 10 bases between them. The germline V gene has CDR1 SGDLS and CDR2 YYNGEE. Here the CDR3 DNA reads TGTGCCAGCAGCGCGGGGTTGAGTGGCTACACCTTC. Protein sequence: CASSAGLSGYTF.

V is TRBV9 and J is TRBJ2-3, with 12 bases lining up with TRBD2. Germline loops: CDR1 SGDLS, CDR2 YYNGEE. The CDR3 loop spans 18 amino acids. J lost 2 bases, V lost 3 bases, and 10 bases had no gene match. The DNA of the CDR3 is TGTGCCAGCAGCGCCCGACTAGCGGGAGTGGGGGCCACAGATACGCAGTATTTT. Its translation is CASSARLAGVGATDTQYF.

This clone was picked up one time. The CDR3 sequence is CASSGAGSHEQYF. For the CDR3, the DNA is TGTGCCAGCAGCGGTGCGGGGTCCCACGAGCAGTACTTC. The chain combines TRBV3-1 (or the pseudogene TRBV3-2) with TRBJ2-7; a possible D gene is TRBD2 (6 bases). The germline V gene has CDR1 LGHDT and CDR2 YNNKEL (reference sequence). V dropped 5 bases and J dropped 5 bases, with 13 bases sitting between them. CDR3 length equals 13 residues.

The V call is TRBV7-9, the J call TRBJ2-5; 11 bases map to TRBD1. Germline V gene lookup returns CDR1 SEHNR and CDR2 FQNEAQ (reference sequence). V lost 5 bases, J lost 5 bases, and 7 bases stayed unmatched. The CDR3 consists of 15 residues. In nucleotides, the CDR3 is TGTGCCAGCAGCCCCCCCGGGACAGGGGGGGAGACCCAGTACTTC. Its translation: CASSPPGTGGETQYF. Based on the CDR3 plus reference TRBV7-9 and TRBJ2-5, the full variable domain is DTGVSQNPRHKITKRGQNVTFRCDPISEHNRLYWYRQTLGQGPEFLTYFQNEAQLEKSRLLSDRFSAERPKGSFSTLEIQRTEQGDSAMYLCASSPPGTGGETQYFGPGTRLLVL.

This clone was counted only a few times. The genes are TRBV24-1 and TRBJ1-2; D gene unclear. CDR1 and CDR2 (germline): KGHDR, SFDVKD. This CDR3 has 13 amino acids. Trimming took off 4 bases at V and 1 base at J, with 6 bases between the two ends. The CDR3 DNA follows: TGTGCCACCAGTGAAACCCGTAACTATGGCTACACCTTC. Residues: CATSETRNYGYTF.

J is TRBJ2-4 and V is TRBV2; D is ambiguous. CDR3 length equals 14 residues. Trimming cost V 4 bases and J 0 bases, with 7 bases left between them. Germline assignment: CDR1 SNHLY and CDR2 FYNNEI. CDR3 in amino acids: CASSVNLAKNIQYF. CDR3 bases: TGTGCCAGCAGTGTGAACCTAGCCAAAAACATTCAGTACTTC.

J is TRBJ2-2 and V is TRBV11-2; no firm D call. CDR3 length equals 14 residues. Germline V gives CDR1 SGHAT, CDR2 FQNNGV. V gave up 5 bases and J gave up 0 bases, with 7 bases separating them. CDR3 residues: CASSPGPNTGELFF. For the CDR3, the DNA is TGTGCCAGCAGCCCGGGCCCGAACACCGGGGAGCTGTTTTTT.

The V and J genes are TRBV6-2 or TRBV6-3 and TRBJ2-6; D unclear. Trimming left V 5 bases short and J 0 bases short, with 5 bases between. The CDR3 loop spans 14 amino acids. Germline V gene lookup returns CDR1 MNHEY and CDR2 SVGEGT. In nucleotides, the CDR3 is TGTGCCAGCAGTGGGGACTCTGGGGCCAACGTCCTGACTTTC. Translation gives CASSGDSGANVLTF.

The chain links TRBV13 to TRBJ2-1; possibly TRBD2 for D (5 bases). The CDR3 contains 15 residues. Germline V lookup: CDR1 PRHDT, CDR2 FYEKMQ (reference sequence). The ends were cut back, 3 bases at V and 6 bases at J, with 15 bases in the middle. The CDR3 nucleotides read TGTGCCAGCAGCTTCGGGTCCGGAGGTATCAATGAGCAGTTCTTC. Encoded protein: CASSFGSGGINEQFF.

This chain connects TRBV27 to TRBJ2-7; tentatively, D is TRBD1 or TRBD2 (5 bases each). Trimming took off 5 bases at V and 7 bases at J, with 15 bases between the two ends. Germline assignment: CDR1 MNHEY and CDR2 SMNVEV (reference sequence). This CDR3 has 13 amino acids. CDR3 region: CASSPQAWGEQYF. DNA for the CDR3: TGTGCCAGCAGTCCCCAAGCCTGGGGGGAGCAGTACTTC.

A few counts support this clone. V gene TRBV18 combines with J gene TRBJ1-2, with D unclear. The germline V gene has CDR1 KGHSH and CDR2 LQKENI. The germline V and J ends were trimmed by 0 bases and 4 bases, with 18 bases remaining between them. The CDR3 totals 17 residues. CDR3 sequence reads: CASSPPGREETSYGYTF. CDR3 in DNA: TGTGCCAGCTCACCACCCGGGAGGGAGGAGACCAGCTATGGCTACACCTTC.

This chain connects TRBV4-1 to TRBJ2-3; D remains unclear. V was cut by 2 bases and J by 4 bases, with 10 bases left in between. Germline V lookup: CDR1 MGHRA, CDR2 YSYEKL. This CDR3 has 14 amino acids. The CDR3, as DNA: TGCGCCAGCAGCCAATCCCATTCGGCAGATACGCAGTATTTT. Translating gives CASSQSHSADTQYF.

This rearrangement joins TRBV12-3 or TRBV12-4 to TRBJ1-5; D unclear. This CDR3 is built from 12 residues. Between the trimmed V and J ends, which lost 5 bases and 5 bases, there was a span of 7 bases. CDR3 in DNA: TGTGCCAGCAGTAATGTTGATCAGCCCCAGCATTTT. Its protein is CASSNVDQPQHF.

V usage is TRBV5-6 and J usage is TRBJ2-7; D is unclear. Trimming shortened V by 4 bases and J by 2 bases, and 7 bases separated the two germline ends. The CDR3 sequence is 12 residues long. Germline values: CDR1 SGHDT, CDR2 YYEEEE. CDR3 region: CASSKRPYEQYF. Here the CDR3 DNA reads TGTGCCAGCAGCAAAAGACCCTACGAGCAGTACTTC.

The rearrangement links TRBV2 to TRBJ2-7, with 9 bases aligning to TRBD1. The CDR3 is made up of 14 amino acids. V lost 11 bases and J lost 2; bases outside the gene matches: 10. Germline CDR1 and CDR2: SNHLY and FYNNEI. This CDR3 reads CASQGALGPYEQYF. The CDR3 region has the DNA TGTGCCTCACAGGGGGCCTTAGGGCCCTACGAGCAGTACTTC. Looking up the rest from reference TRBV2 and TRBJ2-7 gives the full variable domain: EPEVTQTPSHQVTQMGQEVILRCVPISNHLYFYWYRQILGQKVEFLVSFYNNEISEKSEIFDDQFSVERPDGSNFTLKIRSTKLEDSAMYFCASQGALGPYEQYFGPGTRLTVT.

The chain recombines TRBV12-5 with TRBJ2-5, with D hard to call. Germline V gives CDR1 LGHNT, CDR2 FRNRAP. Trimming took 7 bases from V and 2 from J, leaving 14 bases between them. The CDR3 length is 14 residues. The CDR3 sequence is CASAPSWAQETQYF. In nucleotides, the CDR3 is TGTGCTAGTGCCCCTAGTTGGGCGCAAGAGACCCAGTACTTC.

Comments on this clone: The same CDR3 can be traced to other DNA sequences in this sample. V gene TRBV12-3 or TRBV12-4 combines with J gene TRBJ2-2; no reliable D call. The germline V and J ends were trimmed by 6 bases and 2 bases, with 4 bases remaining between them. The CDR3 covers 12 residues. The CDR3 loop is CASSLNTGELFF. CDR3 sequence (DNA): TGTGCCAGCAGCCTTAACACCGGGGAGCTGTTTTTT.

The chain joins TRBV11-3 to TRBJ2-1; the D gene is possibly TRBD2 (7 bases). V was shortened by 4 bases and J by 2 bases, with 12 bases between the two germline ends. The CDR3 totals 15 residues. CDR1 and CDR2 from the germline V gene are SGHNT and YENEEA. The CDR3 spells CASSWEGVPYNEQFF. The CDR3, as DNA: TGTGCCAGCAGCTGGGAGGGGGTGCCCTACAATGAGCAGTTCTTC.

The V and J genes are TRBV3-1 (or the pseudogene TRBV3-2) and TRBJ2-1; TRBD2 is a possible D gene (5 bases). Germline assignment: CDR1 LGHDT and CDR2 YNNKEL (reference sequence). The V end was cut by 1 base, the J end by 0 bases, with 7 bases between. The CDR3 spans 15 residues. For the CDR3, the DNA is TGTGCCAGCAGCCAAGGGGCGGGCTCCTACAATGAGCAGTTCTTC. Translation gives CASSQGAGSYNEQFF.

J is TRBJ2-1 and V is TRBV6-2 or TRBV6-3, with 10 bases identical to TRBD2. CDR3 length equals 16 residues. Per the germline V gene, CDR1 is MNHEY and CDR2 is SVGEGT. After removal of 6 bases from V and 4 bases from J, the junction contained 9 bases not matched to a gene. The CDR3 DNA reads TGTGCCAGCAGCTTCCACCTAGCGGGGGTTTACAATGAGCAGTTCTTC. This encodes CASSFHLAGVYNEQFF.

The chain has TRBV2 and TRBJ1-1, with unresolved D. Trimming shortened V by 4 bases and J by 10 bases, and 22 bases separated the two germline ends. This CDR3 has 15 amino acids. CDR1 and CDR2 (germline): SNHLY, FYNNEI. The CDR3 here is CASSVLIDGDWRAFF. The CDR3, as DNA: TGTGCCAGCAGTGTCTTAATAGATGGGGATTGGAGAGCTTTCTTT.

The V call is TRBV5-4, the J call TRBJ1-6, with 7 bases aligning to TRBD1. The CDR3 runs to 14 residues. J lost 13 bases, V lost 4 bases, and 11 bases had no gene match. Germline CDR1 is SGHNT and CDR2 is YYREEE (reference sequence). The CDR3 loop reads CASSLDRALGPLHF. The CDR3 region has the DNA TGTGCCAGCAGCCTCGACAGGGCGCTAGGGCCCCTCCACTTT.

This chain joins TRBV19 and TRBJ1-5; TRBD1 agrees at 8 bases. Germline V gives CDR1 LNHDA, CDR2 SQIVND (reference sequence). The CDR3 is 16 amino acids. The V segment lost 5 bases and the J segment 2 bases; nucleotides outside the gene matches: 8. CDR3 in DNA: TGTGCCAGTAGTGGAGCAGGGGGCTCGGGCAATCAGCCCCAGCATTTT. Encoded protein: CASSGAGGSGNQPQHF.

Comment on this clone: Other DNA sequences in the sample encode the same CDR3. J is TRBJ1-6 and V is TRBV6-5; D not certain. The CDR3 spans 14 residues. The V end lost 6 bases, the J end lost 0 bases, and 6 bases lay between the germline ends. CDR1 is MNHEY, CDR2 SVGAGI, per germline. The CDR3, as DNA: TGTGCCAGCAGACCGAGCTCCTATAATTCACCCCTCCACTTT. Amino acids: CASRPSSYNSPLHF.

The chain joins TRBV7-9 to TRBJ2-7; D might be TRBD1 (6 bases). Trimming shortened V by 4 bases and J by 0 bases, and 13 bases separated the two germline ends. This CDR3 region has 15 residues. Germline-derived CDR1 and CDR2 are SEHNR and FQNEAQ (reference sequence). The CDR3 DNA reads TGTGCCAGCAGCTCCCAGGGGACCGTCTCCTACGAGCAGTACTTC. Encoded protein: CASSSQGTVSYEQYF. Complete variable domain (other parts from reference TRBV7-9 and TRBJ2-7): DTGVSQNPRHKITKRGQNVTFRCDPISEHNRLYWYRQTLGQGPEFLTYFQNEAQLEKSRLLSDRFSAERPKGSFSTLEIQRTEQGDSAMYLCASSSQGTVSYEQYFGPGTRLTVT.